This is a list of T cell receptor beta chains from one sample in a study of identical twins. TCRdb re-derived calls from the 5' RACE reads in MiXCR, one entry per CDR3 protein. The data hold approximately 700,000 distinct CDR3 sequences, with about 20% observed a single time. In addition, the sample was reused for a study of T cells expressing NK-cell markers.

Sequences were obtained from PBMCs. These TCRs come from a woman between 18 and 30 years old in good health. The CDR3 runs from the conserved cysteine through the conserved F or W. A D gene is named only where the DNA matches it firmly. The size of a clone is reported for some rows only, either as once, few or many, or as a class for expanded clones.

cdr3_aa cdr3_nt v_call clone_size j_call d_call
CASSLESSGETQYF TGTGCCAGCAGCTTAGAGTCTAGCGGGGAGACCCAGTACTTC TRBV7-9 few TRBJ2-5 TRBD2
CASSYSLQSGANVLTF TGTGCCAGCAGTTACTCTCTACAATCCGGGGCCAACGTCCTGACTTTC TRBV6-5 - TRBJ2-6 -
CASSLAPRGAQETQYF TGTGCCAGCAGCTTGGCCCCACGGGGGGCTCAAGAGACCCAGTACTTC TRBV5-5 few TRBJ2-5 -
CASSRGGHFYNEQFF TGTGCCAGCTCCCGGGGGGGCCACTTCTACAATGAGCAGTTCTTC TRBV6-1 few TRBJ2-1 TRBD2
CSAISRQGRETQYF TGCAGTGCTATCTCCAGACAGGGAAGGGAGACCCAGTACTTC TRBV20-1 few TRBJ2-5 TRBD1
CSHRMGGGNTQYF TGCAGCCACAGAATGGGGGGGGGGAATACGCAGTATTTT TRBV29-1 - TRBJ2-3 TRBD2
CASSILYTGELFF TGTGCCAGCAGTATCCTTTACACCGGGGAGCTGTTTTTT TRBV6-1 few TRBJ2-2 -
CASSLTGGIGDEQFF TGTGCCAGCAGCCTGACAGGGGGCATCGGGGATGAGCAGTTCTTC TRBV7-9 - TRBJ2-1 TRBD1
CASGLGASTDTQYF TGTGCTAGTGGTTTGGGGGCTAGCACAGATACGCAGTATTTT TRBV12-5 few TRBJ2-3 -
CASRSLAGTGADTQYF TGTGCCAGCAGATCCCTAGCGGGAACTGGAGCAGATACGCAGTATTTT TRBV12-3/TRBV12-4 many TRBJ2-3 TRBD2
CASNPGQLEETQYF TGCGCCAGCAACCCGGGGCAGTTAGAAGAGACCCAGTACTTC TRBV5-1 - TRBJ2-5 -
CASSLLSRNTGELFF TGCGCCAGCAGCTTGTTAAGCCGGAACACCGGGGAGCTGTTTTTT TRBV5-1 - TRBJ2-2 -
CASSLSPREQYF TGTGCCAGCAGCTTGAGCCCCAGGGAGCAGTACTTC TRBV7-2 few TRBJ2-7 -
CSAKPGQGTPYEQYF TGCAGTGCTAAACCGGGACAGGGGACCCCCTACGAGCAGTACTTC TRBV20-1 few TRBJ2-7 TRBD1
CASSRNGQGPYGYTF TGTGCCAGCAGCAGAAACGGACAGGGACCATATGGCTACACCTTC TRBV12-3/TRBV12-4 few TRBJ1-2 TRBD1
CASSGRGRMNTEAFF TGTGCCAGCAGCGGGAGGGGGCGGATGAACACTGAAGCTTTCTTT TRBV21-1 once TRBJ1-1 -
CASSPRMSGANVLTF TGTGCCAGCAGTCCTCGGATGTCTGGGGCCAACGTCCTGACTTTC TRBV6-1 - TRBJ2-6 -
CASSALTGGSSYEQYF TGCGCCAGCAGCGCACTGACAGGGGGGAGCTCCTACGAGCAGTACTTC TRBV5-1 - TRBJ2-7 TRBD1
CSARDPYNTEAFF TGCAGTGCTAGAGATCCTTATAACACTGAAGCTTTCTTT TRBV20-1 few TRBJ1-1 -
CASSIRLAGVYEQFF TGTGCCAGTAGTATCCGTCTAGCGGGAGTATATGAGCAGTTCTTC TRBV19 - TRBJ2-1 TRBD2
CASSSRTGKSSYEQYF TGTGCCAGCAGCTCGAGAACAGGGAAGAGCTCCTACGAGCAGTACTTC TRBV7-9 few TRBJ2-7 -
CASSQGRPGSYEQYF TGTGCCAGCAGCCAAGGTAGACCAGGAAGCTACGAGCAGTACTTC TRBV3-1 few TRBJ2-7 -
CSAPLRGGHTEAFF TGCAGTGCGCCCCTCAGGGGGGGGCACACTGAAGCTTTCTTT TRBV20-1 few TRBJ1-1 TRBD1
CASSPRLAEKYSPDTQYF TGTGCCAGCAGCCCCCGACTAGCGGAGAAGTATAGTCCAGATACGCAGTATTTT TRBV11-2 - TRBJ2-3 TRBD2
CAIKRDRSNTEAFF TGTGCCATCAAAAGGGACAGAAGTAACACTGAAGCTTTCTTT TRBV10-3 - TRBJ1-1 TRBD1
CATSRDYSGSAFF TGTGCCACCAGCAGAGATTATTCAGGGTCCGCTTTCTTT TRBV15 - TRBJ1-1 -
CASSYSIRANFYNEQFF TGTGCCAGCAGTTACTCGATTAGGGCTAACTTCTACAATGAGCAGTTCTTC TRBV6-5 - TRBJ2-1 -
CSVRSNTEAFF TGCAGCGTTCGGTCGAACACTGAAGCTTTCTTT TRBV29-1 - TRBJ1-1 -
CASSRDRGLREQYF TGTGCCAGCAGCCGGGACAGGGGTCTGCGAGAGCAGTACTTC TRBV27 few TRBJ2-7 TRBD1
CSAREPLGDTQYF TGCAGTGCTAGGGAACCCCTGGGGGATACGCAGTATTTT TRBV20-1 - TRBJ2-3 -
CSALGSSNQPQHF TGCAGTGCTCTCGGGTCGAGCAATCAGCCCCAGCATTTT TRBV20-1 - TRBJ1-5 -
CASNDDGSSYNEQFF TGCGCCAGCAATGACGACGGTAGCTCCTACAATGAGCAGTTCTTC TRBV5-1 - TRBJ2-1 -
CSVFAGPHEQFF TGCAGCGTTTTCGCAGGGCCCCATGAGCAGTTCTTC TRBV29-1 once TRBJ2-1 -
CASIPPWGSLNTEAFF TGTGCCAGCATTCCCCCTTGGGGCAGCCTAAACACTGAAGCTTTCTTT TRBV6-1 - TRBJ1-1 -
CASSQASRGYEQFF TGTGCCAGCAGCCAAGCCTCACGGGGGTATGAGCAGTTCTTC TRBV4-2 - TRBJ2-1 -
CASSQDSAPAYEQYF TGTGCCAGCAGCCAAGATTCGGCGCCAGCCTACGAGCAGTACTTC TRBV3-1 - TRBJ2-7 -
CASSTVTGDSPLHF TGTGCCAGTAGTACCGTGACAGGGGATTCACCCCTCCACTTT TRBV19 few TRBJ1-6 TRBD1
CSALSLGTGDTEAFF TGCAGTGCCCTGTCTTTAGGGACAGGGGACACTGAAGCTTTCTTT TRBV20-1 few TRBJ1-1 TRBD1
CASSLIGRGANVLTF TGTGCCAGCAGTTTAATAGGGCGCGGGGCCAACGTCCTGACTTTC TRBV28 few TRBJ2-6 -
CASSLNLAKNIQYF TGTGCCAGCAGCCTAAATTTAGCCAAAAACATTCAGTACTTC TRBV12-3/TRBV12-4 few TRBJ2-4 -
CASSFQGARTQYF TGTGCCAGCAGCTTCCAGGGGGCGCGGACGCAGTATTTT TRBV5-5 - TRBJ2-3 TRBD1
CASSASGGAGEQFF TGTGCCAGCAGCGCATCCGGGGGGGCGGGTGAGCAGTTCTTC TRBV9 few TRBJ2-1 TRBD2
CASSNDRGRLYGHTF TGTGCCAGCAGCAACGACAGGGGCAGGCTATATGGCCACACCTTC TRBV5-5 - TRBJ1-2 TRBD1
CAITEPQGGEQYF TGTGCCATCACCGAGCCTCAGGGAGGCGAGCAGTACTTC TRBV10-3 - TRBJ2-7 -
CSATDRGFYNEQFF TGCAGTGCTACCGACAGGGGGTTTTACAATGAGCAGTTCTTC TRBV20-1 many TRBJ2-1 TRBD1
CASVLGVGMNTEAFF TGTGCCAGCGTCCTGGGGGTCGGGATGAATACTGAAGCTTTCTTT TRBV12-3/TRBV12-4 few TRBJ1-1 -
CASSYSGGANTGELFF TGTGCCAGCAGTTACTCCGGAGGGGCGAACACCGGGGAGCTGTTTTTT TRBV6-2/TRBV6-3 - TRBJ2-2 -
CASSPGTTRTEAFF TGCGCCAGCAGCCCAGGGACCACCAGGACGGAAGCTTTCTTT TRBV5-1 - TRBJ1-1 -
CASFMRGNQPQHF TGTGCTAGTTTTATGAGGGGCAATCAGCCCCAGCATTTT TRBV12-5 - TRBJ1-5 -
CASSWGSQALGEQYF TGTGCCAGCAGCTGGGGGTCGCAGGCCCTCGGAGAGCAGTACTTC TRBV6-1 - TRBJ2-7 -
CASSLRISGSDIQYF TGTGCCAGCAGCTTAAGGATTAGCGGGAGCGACATTCAGTACTTC TRBV7-2 few TRBJ2-4 TRBD2
CASSPYGGQETQYF TGTGCCAGCAGCCCTTATGGCGGCCAAGAGACCCAGTACTTC TRBV12-3/TRBV12-4 few TRBJ2-5 -
CASSSSGYLYEQYF TGTGCCAGCAGTTCCTCGGGGTATCTCTACGAGCAGTACTTC TRBV13 - TRBJ2-7 -
CASSQDEGEAFF TGTGCCAGCAGCCAAGACGAGGGAGAAGCTTTCTTT TRBV4-2 few TRBJ1-1 -